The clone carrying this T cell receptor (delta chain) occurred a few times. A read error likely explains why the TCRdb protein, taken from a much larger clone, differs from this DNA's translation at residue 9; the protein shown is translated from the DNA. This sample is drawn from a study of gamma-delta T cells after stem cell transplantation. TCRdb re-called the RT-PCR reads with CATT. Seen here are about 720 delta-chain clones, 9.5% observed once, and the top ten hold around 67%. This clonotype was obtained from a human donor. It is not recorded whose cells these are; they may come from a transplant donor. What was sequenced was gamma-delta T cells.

The CDR3 DNA reads TGTGCCTGTGACACCGTAAGAACGCGGGGGATGCTACCCGATAAACTCATCTTT. Translated: CACDTVRTRGMLPDKLIF. The chain carries TRDV2 and TRDJ1; 7 bases are shared with TRDD3. Trimming removed 0 bases from V and 3 bases from J; junction bases left unmatched: 15. CDR1 and CDR2 from the germline V gene are GEAIGNYY and EKD. The CDR3 runs to 18 residues.